This T cell receptor beta chain was captured by sequencing in a study of blood T cell repertoires in COVID-19. Study-level background: Acute and convalescent COVID-19 specimens originated in the United States, Italy and Spain. T cells, B-cell-depleted T cells, or PBMCs provided the cDNA or gDNA that served as material.

Original analysis: Estimates of nucleated cell counts were drawn from the amplification of reference gene primers. Clones were read by immunoSEQ multiplex PCR, and TCRdb kept only the in-frame ones, dropping some. Clone size and the V and J calls come from that table; the DNA yielded D and trimming. The profile shows 200,000 to 250,000 clones, just under 90% of them singletons. The germline V gene has CDR1 MDHEN and CDR2 SYDVKM. The CDR3 sequence is 14 residues long. V shed 1 base and J shed 1 base, with 7 bases lying between them. One Seattle source followed patients from active infection through their disease course.

The receptor was isolated from a young man with COVID-19, enrolled during active disease. Sample: peripheral blood. The chain recombines TRBV28 with TRBJ1-2; D unresolved. In nucleotides, the CDR3 is TGTGCCAGCAGTTTATCCAGTATTAACTATGGCTACACCTTC. It yields the protein CASSLSSINYGYTF.